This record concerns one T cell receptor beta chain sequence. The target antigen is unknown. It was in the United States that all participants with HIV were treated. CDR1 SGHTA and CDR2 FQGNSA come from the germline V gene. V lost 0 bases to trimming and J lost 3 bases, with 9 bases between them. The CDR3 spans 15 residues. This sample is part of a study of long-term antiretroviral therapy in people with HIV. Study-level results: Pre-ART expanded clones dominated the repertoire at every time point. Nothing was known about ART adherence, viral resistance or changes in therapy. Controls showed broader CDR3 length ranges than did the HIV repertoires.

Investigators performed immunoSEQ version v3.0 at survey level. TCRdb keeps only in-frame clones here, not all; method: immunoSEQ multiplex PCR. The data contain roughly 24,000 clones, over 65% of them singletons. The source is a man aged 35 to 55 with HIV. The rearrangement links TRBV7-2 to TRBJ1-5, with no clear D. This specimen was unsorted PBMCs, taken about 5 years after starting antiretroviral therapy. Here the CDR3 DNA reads TGTGCCAGCAGCTTAGCGGCACAGCACAATCAGCCCCAGCATTTT. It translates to CASSLAAQHNQPQHF.